The rows below give T cell receptor beta chains drawn from one sample of a study of blood T cell repertoires in COVID-19. TCRdb's table, derived via immunoSEQ multiplex PCR, lists solely in-frame clones and lacks some. The data contain hundreds of thousands of clones, 75% to 90% of them singletons. The sequenced sample was PBMCs or T cells enriched from blood (not recorded which). These receptor sequences come from a young woman who had recovered from COVID-19. The CDR3 runs from the conserved cysteine through the conserved F or W. A D gene is named only where the DNA matches it firmly. Where a row states a size, it is once, few, many or the class of an expanded clone; other rows omit it.

TRBV28	-	-	TRBJ2-7	CASTARTTSYEQYF	TGTGCCAGCACCGCCAGGACAACGTCCTACGAGCAGTACTTC
TRBV2	-	-	TRBJ1-6	CASTEQGSYNSPLHF	TGTGCCAGCACCGAACAGGGATCCTATAATTCACCCCTCCACTTT
TRBV4-2	-	-	TRBJ2-7	CASSQDWGRVNEQYF	TGTGCCAGCAGCCAAGACTGGGGCAGGGTGAACGAGCAGTACTTC
TRBV2	-	TRBD2	TRBJ2-1	CASRWGLAGTYNEQFF	TGTGCCAGCAGATGGGGACTAGCGGGGACCTACAATGAGCAGTTCTTC
TRBV19	-	-	TRBJ1-2	CASSILPRQAAGSYTF	TGTGCCAGTAGTATATTGCCACGGCAGGCCGCCGGGAGCTACACCTTC
TRBV3-1/TRBV3-2	-	-	TRBJ2-2	CASSLQGFGTGELFF	TGTGCCAGCAGCCTACAGGGTTTTGGGACCGGGGAGCTGTTTTTT
TRBV6-1	-	-	TRBJ1-5	CASSERRGFVGQPQHF	TGTGCCAGCAGTGAAAGAAGGGGATTTGTCGGTCAGCCCCAGCATTTT
TRBV5-5	-	-	TRBJ1-6	CASSLVVQGPHNNSPLHF	TGTGCCAGCAGCTTGGTAGTGCAGGGGCCCCACAATAATTCACCCCTCCACTTT
TRBV3-1/TRBV3-2	-	TRBD2	TRBJ2-1	CASSQENRGTIYNEQFF	TGTGCCAGCAGCCAAGAAAACCGCGGGACTATCTACAATGAGCAGTTCTTC
TRBV27	-	TRBD2	TRBJ2-1	CASSFTLAGEADEQFF	TGTGCCAGCAGTTTCACCCTAGCGGGGGAAGCGGATGAGCAGTTCTTC
TRBV2	-	-	TRBJ2-2	CASNLRAGELFF	TGTGCCAGCAATCTGCGGGCCGGGGAGCTGTTTTTT
TRBV7-8	-	-	TRBJ1-6	CASSLVSAGEGSPLHF	TGTGCCAGCAGCTTAGTATCGGCAGGGGAGGGTTCACCCCTCCACTTT
TRBV29-1	-	-	TRBJ1-1	CSVGANGDTEAFF	TGCAGCGTTGGAGCAAACGGGGACACTGAAGCTTTCTTT
TRBV27	-	-	TRBJ1-2	CASSLSVGIRDGYTF	TGTGCCAGCAGTTTATCGGTCGGGATAAGAGATGGCTACACCTTC
TRBV3-1/TRBV3-2	-	TRBD1	TRBJ1-1	CASSPHGTVMNTEAFF	TGTGCCAGCAGCCCTCACGGGACAGTCATGAACACTGAAGCTTTCTTT
TRBV27	few	-	TRBJ1-1	CASSFAGVQGITEAFF	TGTGCCAGCAGTTTCGCAGGGGTTCAGGGTATCACTGAAGCTTTCTTT
TRBV12-3/TRBV12-4	-	-	TRBJ1-2	CASSFGRGRGYTF	TGTGCCAGCAGTTTCGGCAGGGGAAGGGGCTACACCTTC
TRBV5-4	-	-	TRBJ2-5	CASSSRRLQETQYF	TGTGCCAGCAGCTCTCGGCGGCTCCAAGAGACCCAGTACTTC
TRBV6-2/TRBV6-3	-	-	TRBJ1-1	CASSYGAGTEAFF	TGTGCCAGCAGTTACGGGGCAGGCACTGAAGCTTTCTTT
TRBV7-9	-	-	TRBJ2-7	CASSPESWDNHEQYF	TGTGCCAGCAGCCCAGAAAGCTGGGACAACCACGAGCAGTACTTC
TRBV10-3	-	TRBD1	TRBJ2-5	CAISVTGDWWETQYF	TGTGCCATCAGTGTCACAGGGGATTGGTGGGAGACCCAGTACTTC
TRBV4-1	-	-	TRBJ1-3	CASSLSFHGASGNTIYF	TGCGCCAGCAGCCTCTCGTTTCATGGGGCCTCTGGAAACACCATATATTTT
TRBV5-8	many	TRBD1	TRBJ2-1	CASSTGTGINEQFF	TGTGCCAGCAGCACCGGGACAGGGATTAATGAGCAGTTCTTC
TRBV5-6	-	-	TRBJ2-1	CASSRFSSYNEQFF	TGTGCCAGCAGCCGATTTAGCTCCTACAATGAGCAGTTCTTC
TRBV19	-	-	TRBJ1-5	CASMGREYYQPQHF	TGTGCCAGTATGGGACGGGAGTATTATCAGCCCCAGCATTTT
TRBV18	-	-	TRBJ1-6	CASSLDRRNSPLHF	TGTGCCAGCTCACTTGACAGACGGAATTCACCCCTCCACTTT
TRBV2	once	-	TRBJ1-6	CASSEVGVGNSPLHF	TGTGCCAGCAGTGAAGTCGGGGTGGGGAATTCACCCCTCCACTTT
TRBV12-3/TRBV12-4	few	-	TRBJ2-7	CASSYQSSYEQYF	TGTGCCAGCAGTTACCAGTCCTCCTACGAGCAGTACTTC
TRBV7-9	-	TRBD1	TRBJ1-1	CASSLGWGQGAKNTEAFF	TGTGCCAGCAGCTTAGGGTGGGGACAGGGGGCGAAGAACACTGAAGCTTTCTTT
TRBV2	-	-	TRBJ2-1	CASKPGYNEQFF	TGTGCCAGCAAACCGGGGTACAATGAGCAGTTCTTC
TRBV5-1	-	-	TRBJ1-6	CASSLTTGNRDSPLHF	TGCGCCAGCAGCTTAACCACAGGGAATAGAGATTCACCCCTCCACTTT
TRBV24-1	-	-	TRBJ1-4	CATSDFPDEKLFF	TGTGCCACCAGTGATTTCCCCGATGAAAAACTGTTTTTT
TRBV5-1	once	-	TRBJ1-6	CASSLDFYNSPLHF	TGCGCCAGCAGCTTGGACTTCTATAATTCACCCCTCCACTTT
TRBV4-1	once	-	TRBJ1-1	CASSPPSRQPVRGNTEAFF	TGCGCCAGCAGCCCGCCCTCCCGACAGCCCGTTAGAGGGAACACTGAAGCTTTCTTT
TRBV5-4	-	TRBD1	TRBJ2-3	CASSRKGQGALFSTDTQYF	TGTGCCAGCAGCCGTAAGGGACAGGGGGCCCTATTTAGCACAGATACGCAGTATTTT
TRBV5-1	-	-	TRBJ2-2	CASSTTANTGELFF	TGCGCCAGCAGCACAACAGCGAACACCGGGGAGCTGTTTTTT
TRBV4-2	-	TRBD2	TRBJ2-3	CASSQQGGVEGTSGSTDTQYF	TGTGCCAGCAGCCAACAGGGTGGAGTTGAGGGGACTAGCGGGTCGACAGATACGCAGTATTTT
TRBV21-1	once	-	TRBJ2-7	CASNPGGGQGAHAFHEQYF	TGTGCCAGCAACCCCGGGGGGGGACAGGGGGCGCATGCCTTCCACGAGCAGTACTTC
TRBV5-4	-	TRBD2	TRBJ2-5	CASSGGLATETQYF	TGTGCCAGCAGCGGAGGACTAGCGACTGAGACCCAGTACTTC
TRBV7-2	-	-	TRBJ2-1	CASSLEGTAGQVYNEQFF	TGTGCCAGCAGCTTAGAGGGGACGGCGGGGCAGGTCTACAATGAGCAGTTCTTC
TRBV6-5	few	TRBD1	TRBJ1-2	CASSYEGAQHSYGYTF	TGTGCCAGCAGTTACGAGGGGGCACAACACTCCTATGGCTACACCTTC
TRBV7-6	-	TRBD1	TRBJ1-4	CASSFQGGEKLFF	TGTGCCAGCAGCTTCCAGGGGGGTGAAAAACTGTTTTTT
TRBV3-1/TRBV3-2	-	-	TRBJ2-3	CASSQGLVDTQYF	TGTGCCAGCAGCCAAGGTTTAGTAGATACGCAGTATTTT
TRBV12-3/TRBV12-4	-	TRBD1	TRBJ1-5	CASSLTGEQPQHF	TGTGCCAGCAGTTTAACAGGGGAACAGCCCCAGCATTTT